This passage covers 11 T cell receptor beta chains from one sample sequenced in a study of blood T cells in healthy people across ages. A second PCR of roughly 7 to 11 cycles used a sample-barcoded 5' primer and a J-beta primer mix. One entry per CDR3 protein results from TCRdb running MiXCR on the 5' RACE reads. Here the sample spans roughly 2 million distinct CDR3 sequences, about 50% being singletons. What was sequenced was blood. The receptors come from a woman between 40 and 55 years old in good health.

The chain employs TRBV7-2 and TRBJ1-2; tentatively, D is TRBD1 (5 bases). Germline V gene sequence: CDR1 SGHTA, CDR2 FQGNSA. The CDR3 runs 15 residues. Trimming took off 5 bases at V and 3 bases at J, with 16 bases between the two ends. CDR3 amino acids: CASSDGIGADYGYTF. CDR3 in DNA: TGTGCCAGCAGCGATGGGATTGGGGCGGACTATGGCTACACCTTC.

Note on this clonotype: A junction boundary mismatches the germline segment, possibly from a read error. The V and J genes are TRBV6-1 and TRBJ2-3; weak D call: TRBD2 (5 bases). The CDR3 is 14 amino acids. Germline V gene data show CDR1 as MNHNS and CDR2 as SASEGT. CDR3 DNA: TGTGCCAGCAGTGAAGCAGGGAGCACAGATACGCGGTATTTT. It codes for CASSEAGSTDTRYF.

The gene calls are TRBV6-5 and TRBJ1-2; D might be TRBD1 (6 bases). CDR1 is MNHEY and CDR2 is SVGAGI in the germline V gene. The V and J ends lost 0 bases and 4 bases respectively, with 12 bases between them. This CDR3 is 15 amino acids long. The DNA for the CDR3 is TGTGCCAGCAGTTACTCCGGGACACCTTCCTATGGCTACACCTTC. Amino acids: CASSYSGTPSYGYTF.

The CDR3 DNA follows: TGCAGTGCTAGAACCAGGGGGCTGGATGAAAAACTGTTTTTT. This sequence encodes CSARTRGLDEKLFF. The V gene is TRBV20-1, the J gene TRBJ1-4, with 8 bases lining up with TRBD1. The CDR3 sequence is 14 residues long. V trimming: 2 bases; J trimming: 6 bases; junction bases outside the gene matches: 5. CDR1 is DFQATT, CDR2 SNEGSKA, per germline (reference sequence).

The chain couples TRBV28 to TRBJ1-1, with D possibly matching TRBD1 (5 bases). The CDR3 extends over 14 amino acids. CDR1 is MDHEN and CDR2 is SYDVKM in the germline V gene. Trimming removed 3 bases at V and 9 bases at J, with 17 bases between. The CDR3 DNA reads as TGTGCCAGCAGTTTCATTAGGGGCCTACCGAAAGCTTTCTTT. Its translation is CASSFIRGLPKAFF.

The chain couples TRBV6-2 or TRBV6-3 to TRBJ2-7, with 11 bases matching TRBD2. Germline V gene sequence: CDR1 MNHEY, CDR2 SVGEGT. The CDR3 loop spans 13 amino acids. Trimming took 11 bases from V and 6 from J; bases not matched to a gene: 9. The CDR3 sequence: CASKTSGAGEQYF. DNA of the CDR3: TGTGCCTCAAAGACTAGCGGGGCCGGCGAGCAGTACTTC.

This rearrangement joins TRBV20-1 to TRBJ2-1; TRBD1 matches at 7 bases. This CDR3 comprises 16 residues. Germline lookup yields CDR1 DFQATT and CDR2 SNEGSKA (reference sequence). V shed 6 bases and J 0 bases; nucleotides not matched to a gene: 11. DNA of the CDR3: TGCAGTGCCCGGATGACAGGGTTAAGCTCCTACAATGAGCAGTTCTTC. This encodes CSARMTGLSSYNEQFF.

CDR3 sequence reads: CSADRDGRYGYTF. In nucleotides, the CDR3 is TGCAGTGCTGACCGGGACGGACGATATGGCTACACCTTC. The chain joins TRBV20-1 to TRBJ1-2, with D possibly TRBD1 on 5 matching bases. The CDR3 totals 13 residues. The V end lost 5 bases, the J end lost 5 bases, and 15 bases lay between the germline ends. Germline V gene data show CDR1 as DFQATT and CDR2 as SNEGSKA (reference sequence).

The CDR3 nucleotides are TGCAGTGCTAGAACCAGACAGGGGGCGTGGGGCTACACCTTC. This sequence encodes CSARTRQGAWGYTF. The J gene is TRBJ1-2, the V gene TRBV20-1, with TRBD1 matching 10 bases. Unmatched junction bases numbered 8, after V lost 2 bases and J lost 8 bases. Germline V lookup: CDR1 DFQATT, CDR2 SNEGSKA (reference sequence). The CDR3 spans 14 residues.

A word on this clonotype: Given a much more abundant clone one base away, this may be a read error. The chain recombines TRBV7-2 with TRBJ2-1; TRBD2 aligns across 10 bases. Germline trimming cut 6 bases from V and 13 bases from J; bases unmatched to any gene: 15. Germline-derived CDR1 and CDR2 are SGHTA and FQGNSA. The CDR3 has 15 residues. CDR3 sequence: CASRRSGGWEETQFF. The DNA for the CDR3 is TGTGCCAGCAGACGTAGCGGGGGGTGGGAAGAGACCCAGTTCTTC.

This clonotype was counted between two and nine times. The CDR3: CASSLQGWQETQYF. In nucleotides, the CDR3 is TGTGCCAGCAGCTTACAGGGGTGGCAAGAGACCCAGTACTTC. V and J are TRBV9 and TRBJ2-5; 7 bases align to TRBD1. Germline V gene lookup returns CDR1 SGDLS and CDR2 YYNGEE. This CDR3 spans 14 amino acids. V was pared by 4 bases and J by 2 bases, with 5 bases of the junction left unmatched.